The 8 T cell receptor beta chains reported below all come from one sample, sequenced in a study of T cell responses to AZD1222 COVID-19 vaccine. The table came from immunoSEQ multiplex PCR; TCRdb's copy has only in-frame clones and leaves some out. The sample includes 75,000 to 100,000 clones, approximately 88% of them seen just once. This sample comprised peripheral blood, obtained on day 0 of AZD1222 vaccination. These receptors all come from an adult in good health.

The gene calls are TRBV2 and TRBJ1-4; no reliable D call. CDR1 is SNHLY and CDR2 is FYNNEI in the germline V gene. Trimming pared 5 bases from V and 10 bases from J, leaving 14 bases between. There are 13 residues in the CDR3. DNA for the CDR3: TGTGCCAGCAGTAGCACAGAGGGCGGAAAACTGTTTTTT. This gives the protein CASSSTEGGKLFF.

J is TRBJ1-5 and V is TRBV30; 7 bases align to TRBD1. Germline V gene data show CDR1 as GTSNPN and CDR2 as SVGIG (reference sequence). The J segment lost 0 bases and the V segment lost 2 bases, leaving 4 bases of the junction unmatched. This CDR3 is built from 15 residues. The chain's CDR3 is CAWSLGQHSNQPQHF. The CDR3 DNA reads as TGTGCCTGGAGTTTGGGACAGCATAGCAATCAGCCCCAGCATTTT.

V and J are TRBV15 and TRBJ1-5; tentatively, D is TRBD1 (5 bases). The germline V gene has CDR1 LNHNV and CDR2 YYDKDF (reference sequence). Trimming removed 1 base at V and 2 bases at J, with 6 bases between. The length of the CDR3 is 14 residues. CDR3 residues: CATSRVQGNQPQHF. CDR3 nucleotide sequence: TGTGCCACCAGCAGAGTACAGGGCAATCAGCCCCAGCATTTT. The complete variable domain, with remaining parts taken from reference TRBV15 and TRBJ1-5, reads DAMVIQNPRYQVTQFGKPVTLSCSQTLNHNVMYWYQQKSSQAPKLLFHYYDKDFNNEADTPDNFQSRRPNTSFCFLDIRSPGLGDTAMYLCATSRVQGNQPQHFGDGTRLSIL.

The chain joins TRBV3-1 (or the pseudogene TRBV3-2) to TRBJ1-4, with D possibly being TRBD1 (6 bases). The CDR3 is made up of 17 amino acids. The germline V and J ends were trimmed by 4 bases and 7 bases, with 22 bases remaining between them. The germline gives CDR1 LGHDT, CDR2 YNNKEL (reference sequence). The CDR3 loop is CASSPPTGARGSEKLFF. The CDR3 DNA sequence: TGTGCCAGCAGCCCACCGACGGGGGCGCGAGGTAGTGAAAAACTGTTTTTT.

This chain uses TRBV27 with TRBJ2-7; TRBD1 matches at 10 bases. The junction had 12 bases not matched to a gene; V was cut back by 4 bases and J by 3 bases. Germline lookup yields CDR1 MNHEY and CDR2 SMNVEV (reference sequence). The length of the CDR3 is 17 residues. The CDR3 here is CASSSLSPGQGYYEQYF. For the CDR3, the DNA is TGTGCCAGCAGTTCTCTTAGTCCGGGACAGGGGTACTACGAGCAGTACTTC.

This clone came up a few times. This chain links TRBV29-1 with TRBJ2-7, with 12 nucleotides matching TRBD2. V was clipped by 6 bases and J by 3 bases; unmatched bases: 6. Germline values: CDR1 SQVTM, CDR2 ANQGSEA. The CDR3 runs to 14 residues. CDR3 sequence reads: CSVTGLAGLYEQYF. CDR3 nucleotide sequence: TGCAGCGTGACAGGACTAGCGGGGCTCTACGAGCAGTACTTC.

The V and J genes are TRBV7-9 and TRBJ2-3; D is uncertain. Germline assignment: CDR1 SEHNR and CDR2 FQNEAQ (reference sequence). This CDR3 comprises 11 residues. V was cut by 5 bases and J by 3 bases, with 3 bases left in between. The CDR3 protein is CASSQTDTQYF. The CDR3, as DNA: TGTGCCAGCAGCCAGACAGATACGCAGTATTTT.

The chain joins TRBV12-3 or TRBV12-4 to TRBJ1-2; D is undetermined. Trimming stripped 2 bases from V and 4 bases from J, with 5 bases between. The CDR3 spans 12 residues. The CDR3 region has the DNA TGTGCCAGCAGTTTAAGCCTCTATGGCTACACCTTC. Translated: CASSLSLYGYTF.